The clone carrying this T cell receptor (beta chain) was seen a single time. Participant-given clinical history determined each cohort assignment. These data originate in a study of blood T cell repertoires in COVID-19. The CDR3 consists of 16 residues. CDR1 is SGDLS, CDR2 YYNGEE, per germline. V gave up 1 base and J gave up 0 bases, with 13 bases separating them. Authors' methods: How many nucleated cells were present was estimated from reference gene primer amplification. Method: immunoSEQ multiplex PCR; TCRdb's copy keeps in-frame clones and lacks some. V and J calls plus clone size are reproduced from that table; the DNA served to infer D and trimming. The sample has about 410,000 clones, roughly 91% seen once.

The V gene is TRBV9, the J gene TRBJ1-1; D not certain. The sample was PBMCs or T cells enriched from blood (not recorded which). The receptor comes from a woman between 25 and 40 years old who had recovered from COVID-19. The CDR3 here is CASSVRREGMNTEAFF. In nucleotides, the CDR3 is TGTGCCAGCAGCGTAAGGCGGGAGGGAATGAACACTGAAGCTTTCTTT.